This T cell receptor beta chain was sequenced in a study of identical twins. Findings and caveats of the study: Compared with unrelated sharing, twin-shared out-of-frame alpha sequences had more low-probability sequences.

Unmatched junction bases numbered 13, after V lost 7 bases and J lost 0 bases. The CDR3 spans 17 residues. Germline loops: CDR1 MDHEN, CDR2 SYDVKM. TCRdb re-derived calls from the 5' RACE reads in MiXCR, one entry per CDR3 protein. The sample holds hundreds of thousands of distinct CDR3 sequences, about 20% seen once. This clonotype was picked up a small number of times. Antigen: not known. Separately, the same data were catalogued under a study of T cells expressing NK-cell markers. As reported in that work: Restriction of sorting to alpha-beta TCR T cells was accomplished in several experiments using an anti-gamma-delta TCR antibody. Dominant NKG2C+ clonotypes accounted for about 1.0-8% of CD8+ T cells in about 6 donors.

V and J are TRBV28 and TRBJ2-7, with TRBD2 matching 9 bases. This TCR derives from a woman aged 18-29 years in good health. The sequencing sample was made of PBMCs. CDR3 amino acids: CASKLQTTSGPSYEQYF. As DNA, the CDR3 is TGTGCCAGCAAGCTTCAAACAACTAGCGGGCCCTCCTACGAGCAGTACTTC.